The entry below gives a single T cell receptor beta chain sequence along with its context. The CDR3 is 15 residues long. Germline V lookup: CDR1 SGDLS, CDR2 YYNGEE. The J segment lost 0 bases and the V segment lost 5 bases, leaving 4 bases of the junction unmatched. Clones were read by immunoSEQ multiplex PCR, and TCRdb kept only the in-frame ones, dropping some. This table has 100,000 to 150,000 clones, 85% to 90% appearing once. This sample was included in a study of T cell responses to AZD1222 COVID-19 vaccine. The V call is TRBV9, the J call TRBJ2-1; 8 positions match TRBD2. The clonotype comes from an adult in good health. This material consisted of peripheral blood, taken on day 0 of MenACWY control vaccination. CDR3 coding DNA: TGTGCCAGCAGTACAAGCGGGAGCTCCTACAATGAGCAGTTCTTC. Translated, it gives CASSTSGSSYNEQFF.